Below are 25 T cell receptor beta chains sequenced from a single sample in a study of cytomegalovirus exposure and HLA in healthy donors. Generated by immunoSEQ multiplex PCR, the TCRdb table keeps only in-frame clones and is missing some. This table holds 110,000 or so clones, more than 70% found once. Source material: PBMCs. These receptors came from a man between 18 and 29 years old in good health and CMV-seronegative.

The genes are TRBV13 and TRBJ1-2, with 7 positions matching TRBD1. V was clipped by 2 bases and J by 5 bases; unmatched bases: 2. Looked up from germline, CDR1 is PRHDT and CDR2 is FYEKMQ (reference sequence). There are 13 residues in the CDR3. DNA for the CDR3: TGTGCCAGCAGCTTACAGGGGGTTTATGGCTACACCTTC. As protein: CASSLQGVYGYTF.

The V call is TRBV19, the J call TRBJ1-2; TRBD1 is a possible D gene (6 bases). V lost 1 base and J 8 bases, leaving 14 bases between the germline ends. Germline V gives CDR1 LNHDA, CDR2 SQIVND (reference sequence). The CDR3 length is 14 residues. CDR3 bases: TGTGCCAGTAGTATAGGCAGGGCGGGGGGCGGCTACACCTTC. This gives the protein CASSIGRAGGGYTF. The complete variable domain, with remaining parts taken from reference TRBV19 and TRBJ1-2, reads DGGITQSPKYLFRKEGQNVTLSCEQNLNHDAMYWYRQDPGQGLRLIYYSQIVNDFQKGDIAEGYSVSREKKESFPLTVTSAQKNPTAFYLCASSIGRAGGGYTFGSGTRLTVV.

As DNA, the CDR3 is TGTGCCAGCAGTTTCTCCCGGACAGGGGTGGGCACTGAAGCTTTCTTT. Its translation: CASSFSRTGVGTEAFF. The chain recombines TRBV27 with TRBJ1-1; 9 nucleotides match TRBD1. Germline trimming cut 3 bases from V and 4 bases from J; bases unmatched to any gene: 9. The CDR3 contains 16 residues. Germline CDR1 is MNHEY and CDR2 is SMNVEV (reference sequence).

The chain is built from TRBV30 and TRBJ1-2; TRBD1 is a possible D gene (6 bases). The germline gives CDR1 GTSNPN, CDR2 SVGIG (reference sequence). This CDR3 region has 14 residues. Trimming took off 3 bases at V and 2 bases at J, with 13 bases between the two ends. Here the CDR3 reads CAWRIPGQNYGYTF. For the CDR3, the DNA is TGTGCCTGGAGGATTCCCGGACAGAACTATGGCTACACCTTC.

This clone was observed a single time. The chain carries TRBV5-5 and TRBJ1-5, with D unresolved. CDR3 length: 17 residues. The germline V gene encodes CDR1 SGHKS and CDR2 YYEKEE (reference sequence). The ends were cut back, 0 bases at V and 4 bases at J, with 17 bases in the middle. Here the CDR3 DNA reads TGTGCCAGCAGCTTGGCCGGGGATGGGTTTACTAATCAGCCCCAGCATTTT. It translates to CASSLAGDGFTNQPQHF.

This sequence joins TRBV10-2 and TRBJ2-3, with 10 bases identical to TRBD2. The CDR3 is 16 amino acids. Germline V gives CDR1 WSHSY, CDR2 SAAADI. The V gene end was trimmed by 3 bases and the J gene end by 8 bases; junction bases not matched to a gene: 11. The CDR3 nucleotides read TGCGCCAGCAGTGAAGCAGCGGGAGGGCCGGGGGGTACGCAGTATTTT. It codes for CASSEAAGGPGGTQYF.

The CDR3 region has the DNA TGTGCCTGGAGTCGACAGGAGAACACTGAAGCTTTCTTT. This gives the protein CAWSRQENTEAFF. The V gene is TRBV30, the J gene TRBJ1-1; tentatively, D is TRBD1 (6 bases). Germline-derived CDR1 and CDR2 are GTSNPN and SVGIG (reference sequence). This CDR3 spans 13 amino acids. Between the trimmed V and J ends, which lost 2 bases and 1 base, there was a span of 8 bases.

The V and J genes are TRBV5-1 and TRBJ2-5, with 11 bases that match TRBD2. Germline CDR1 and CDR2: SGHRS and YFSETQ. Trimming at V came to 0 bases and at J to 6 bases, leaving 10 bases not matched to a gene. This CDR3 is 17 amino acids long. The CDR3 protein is CASSLGETSGTGKTQYF. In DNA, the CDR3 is TGCGCCAGCAGCTTGGGGGAGACTAGCGGGACGGGGAAGACCCAGTACTTC.

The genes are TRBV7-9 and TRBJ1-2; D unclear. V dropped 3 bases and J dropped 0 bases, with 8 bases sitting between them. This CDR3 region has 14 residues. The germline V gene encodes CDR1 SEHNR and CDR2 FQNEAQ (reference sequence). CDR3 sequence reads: CASSFSSTNYGYTF. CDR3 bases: TGTGCCAGCAGCTTTTCTAGCACTAACTATGGCTACACCTTC.

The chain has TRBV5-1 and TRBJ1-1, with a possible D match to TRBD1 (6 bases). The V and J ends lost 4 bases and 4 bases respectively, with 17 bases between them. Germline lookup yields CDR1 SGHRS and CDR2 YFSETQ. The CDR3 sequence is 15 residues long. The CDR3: CASSPKDSSVTEAFF. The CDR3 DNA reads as TGCGCCAGCAGCCCCAAGGACAGTTCGGTCACTGAAGCTTTCTTT.

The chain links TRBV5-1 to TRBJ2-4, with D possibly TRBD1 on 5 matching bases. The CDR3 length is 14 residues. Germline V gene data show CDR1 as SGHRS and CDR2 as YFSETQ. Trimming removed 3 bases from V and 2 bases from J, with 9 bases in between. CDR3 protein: CASSSTDTKNIQYF. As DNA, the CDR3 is TGCGCCAGCAGCTCGACAGATACCAAAAACATTCAGTACTTC.

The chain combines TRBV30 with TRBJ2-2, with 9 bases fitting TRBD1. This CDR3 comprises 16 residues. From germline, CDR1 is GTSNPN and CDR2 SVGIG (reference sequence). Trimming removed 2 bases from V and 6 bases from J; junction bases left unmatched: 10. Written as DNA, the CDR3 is TGTGCCTGGAGTTGGCCGGACAGGGGCCGGGCCGGGGAGCTGTTTTTT. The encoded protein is CAWSWPDRGRAGELFF.

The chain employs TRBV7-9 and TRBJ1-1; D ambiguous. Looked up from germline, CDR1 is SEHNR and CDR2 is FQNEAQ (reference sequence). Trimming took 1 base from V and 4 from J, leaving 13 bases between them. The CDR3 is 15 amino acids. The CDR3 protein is CASSLGALSTTEAFF. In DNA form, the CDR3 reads TGTGCCAGCAGCTTAGGGGCCCTCTCGACCACTGAAGCTTTCTTT.

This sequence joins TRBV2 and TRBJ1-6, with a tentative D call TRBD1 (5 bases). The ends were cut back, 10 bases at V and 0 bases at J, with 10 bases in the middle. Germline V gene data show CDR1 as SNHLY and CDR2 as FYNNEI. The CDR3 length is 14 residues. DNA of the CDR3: TGTGCCACTAGACAGAGCTCCTATAATTCACCCCTCCACTTT. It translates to CATRQSSYNSPLHF.

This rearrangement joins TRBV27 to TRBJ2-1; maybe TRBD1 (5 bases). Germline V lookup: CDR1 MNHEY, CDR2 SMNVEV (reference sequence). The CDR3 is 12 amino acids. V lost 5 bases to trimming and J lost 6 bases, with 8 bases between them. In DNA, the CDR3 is TGTGCCAGCAGTCCGCAGGGCAATGAGCAGTTCTTC. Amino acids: CASSPQGNEQFF.

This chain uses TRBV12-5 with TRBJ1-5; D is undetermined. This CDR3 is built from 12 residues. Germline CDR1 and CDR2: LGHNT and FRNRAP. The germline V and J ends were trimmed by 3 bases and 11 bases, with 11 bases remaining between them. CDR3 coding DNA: TGTGCTAGTGGTTTCCGGGAGGAGGCCCAGCATTTT. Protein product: CASGFREEAQHF.

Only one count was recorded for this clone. The CDR3 spells CASSLSGMTNYGYTF. CDR3 coding DNA: TGTGCCAGCAGCTTGTCAGGGATGACTAACTATGGCTACACCTTC. The rearrangement uses TRBV7-9 and TRBJ1-2; TRBD1 is a possible D gene (5 bases). The CDR3 spans 15 residues. V was cut by 3 bases and J by 0 bases, with 11 bases left in between. CDR1 SEHNR and CDR2 FQNEAQ come from the germline V gene (reference sequence).

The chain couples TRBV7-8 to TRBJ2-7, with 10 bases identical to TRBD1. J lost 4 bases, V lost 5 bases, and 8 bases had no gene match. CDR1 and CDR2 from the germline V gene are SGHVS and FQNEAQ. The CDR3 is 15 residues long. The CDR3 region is CASSLLGQGRYEQYF. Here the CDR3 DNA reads TGTGCCAGCAGCCTCTTGGGACAGGGGAGGTACGAGCAGTACTTC.

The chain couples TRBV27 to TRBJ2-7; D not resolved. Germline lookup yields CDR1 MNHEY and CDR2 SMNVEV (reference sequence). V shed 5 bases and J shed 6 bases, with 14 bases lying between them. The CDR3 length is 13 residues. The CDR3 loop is CASSNLVSSEQYF. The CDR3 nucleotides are TGTGCCAGCAGTAATTTGGTCTCCAGCGAGCAGTACTTC.

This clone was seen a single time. The CDR3 nucleotides are TGTGCCAGCAGCGTAGAAAATAGTGGAAACACCATATATTTT. It is translated as CASSVENSGNTIYF. This chain uses TRBV9 with TRBJ1-3; D gene ambiguous. V was pared by 0 bases and J by 3 bases, with 7 bases between. From germline, CDR1 is SGDLS and CDR2 YYNGEE. This CDR3 is 14 amino acids long.

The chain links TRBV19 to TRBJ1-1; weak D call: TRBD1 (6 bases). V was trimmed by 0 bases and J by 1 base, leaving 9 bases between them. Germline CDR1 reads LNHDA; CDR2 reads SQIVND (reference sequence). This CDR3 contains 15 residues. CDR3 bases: TGTGCCAGTAGTATAGATGGACAGTCGAACACTGAAGCTTTCTTT. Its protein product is CASSIDGQSNTEAFF.

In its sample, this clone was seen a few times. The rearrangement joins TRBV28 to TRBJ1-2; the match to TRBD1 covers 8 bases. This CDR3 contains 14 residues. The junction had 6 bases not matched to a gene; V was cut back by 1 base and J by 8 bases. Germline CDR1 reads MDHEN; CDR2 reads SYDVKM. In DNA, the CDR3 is TGTGCCAGCAGTTTATATCAGGGGGCGAAAGGCTACACCTTC. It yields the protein CASSLYQGAKGYTF.

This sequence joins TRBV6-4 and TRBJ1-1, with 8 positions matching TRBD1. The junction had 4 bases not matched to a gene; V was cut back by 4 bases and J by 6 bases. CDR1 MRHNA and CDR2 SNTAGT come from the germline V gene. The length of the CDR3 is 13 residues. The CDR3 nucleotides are TGTGCCAGCAGTGGGACAGGGAGAGCTGAAGCTTTCTTT. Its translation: CASSGTGRAEAFF.

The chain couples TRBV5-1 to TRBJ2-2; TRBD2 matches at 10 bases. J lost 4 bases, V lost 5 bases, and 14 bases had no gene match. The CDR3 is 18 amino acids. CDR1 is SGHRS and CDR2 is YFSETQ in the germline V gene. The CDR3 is CASSRGLAVERSTGELFF. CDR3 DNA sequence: TGCGCCAGCAGTCGCGGACTAGCGGTAGAGCGTAGCACCGGGGAGCTGTTTTTT.

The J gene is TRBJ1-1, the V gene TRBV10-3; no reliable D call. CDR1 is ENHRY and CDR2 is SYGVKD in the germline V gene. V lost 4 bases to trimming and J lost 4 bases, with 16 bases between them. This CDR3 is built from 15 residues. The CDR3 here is CAISVPGDGGTEAFF. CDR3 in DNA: TGTGCCATCAGTGTTCCTGGGGATGGAGGCACTGAAGCTTTCTTT.